These 10 T cell receptor beta chains came from one sample sequenced in a study of cytomegalovirus exposure and HLA in healthy donors. PCR involved 60 Vbeta and 13 Jbeta primers. Using immunoSEQ multiplex PCR, the repertoire was profiled, and TCRdb retains in-frame clones only, with some absent. The table has about 110,000 clones, nearly 85% seen once. Source material: PBMCs. The receptors here all came from a man aged 18 to 30 in good health and CMV-seronegative.

CDR3 nucleotide sequence: TGTGCCAGCAGCCCAACGACAGGGGGCTACGAGCAGTACTTC. As protein: CASSPTTGGYEQYF. The rearrangement joins TRBV7-3 to TRBJ2-7; 9 nucleotides align to TRBD1. J was trimmed by 3 bases and V by 5 bases; bases with no gene match: 5. This CDR3 is built from 14 residues. Germline V lookup: CDR1 SGHTA, CDR2 FQGTGA.

The table lists this clone with a count of one. The J gene is TRBJ2-5, the V gene TRBV5-6, with D maybe TRBD1 (6 bases). Near its end, the DNA agrees better with TRBJ2-7, so the J call may be wrong. The CDR3 consists of 12 residues. Germline CDR1 reads SGHDT; CDR2 reads YYEEEE. The CDR3 region has the DNA TGTGCCAGCAGCTCAGGGGAGAGCGAGCAGTACTTC. Its translation is CASSSGESEQYF.

This clone has a single count. The rearrangement links TRBV27 to TRBJ1-1, with 8 bases matching TRBD1. The V gene end was trimmed by 5 bases and the J gene end by 3 bases; junction bases not matched to a gene: 8. Germline-derived CDR1 and CDR2 are MNHEY and SMNVEV (reference sequence). The CDR3 extends over 15 amino acids. The chain's CDR3 is CASSSRGLEDTEAFF. The DNA for the CDR3 is TGTGCCAGCAGTAGCAGGGGGCTGGAAGACACTGAAGCTTTCTTT.

The gene calls are TRBV6-5 and TRBJ2-1; tentatively, D is TRBD1 (6 bases). V dropped 2 bases and J dropped 5 bases, with 7 bases sitting between them. This CDR3 spans 13 amino acids. Germline CDR1 MNHEY, CDR2 SVGAGI. CDR3 sequence (DNA): TGTGCCAGCAGTTACCGGGACAACAATGAGCAGTTCTTC. Its translation: CASSYRDNNEQFF.

By share, this clone counts as medium-sized. CDR3 nucleotide sequence: TGTGCCAGTATCCCAAGAGGGGGAACAATCCAAAACACTGAAGCTTTCTTT. As protein: CASIPRGGTIQNTEAFF. This chain links TRBV19 with TRBJ1-1, with D possibly matching TRBD1 (6 bases). This CDR3 region has 17 residues. Per germline, CDR1 LNHDA and CDR2 SQIVND (reference sequence). Between the trimmed V and J ends, which lost 7 bases and 2 bases, there was a span of 23 bases.

The gene calls are TRBV10-1 and TRBJ2-1; D unclear. The length of the CDR3 is 15 residues. Trimming removed 5 bases from V and 1 base from J, with 12 bases in between. CDR1 and CDR2 from the germline V gene are WNHNN and SYGVQD (reference sequence). The CDR3 region is CASSSSAVSYNEQFF. The CDR3, as DNA: TGCGCCAGCAGTTCCTCGGCGGTGTCCTACAATGAGCAGTTCTTC.

J is TRBJ2-5 and V is TRBV7-3; D gene unclear. Per the germline V gene, CDR1 is SGHTA and CDR2 is FQGTGA. The V and J ends lost 1 base and 2 bases respectively, with 8 bases between them. This CDR3 region has 14 residues. The CDR3 DNA is TGTGCCAGCAGCTTAATCGGCGGTCAAGAGACCCAGTACTTC. This sequence encodes CASSLIGGQETQYF.

V and J are TRBV6-4 and TRBJ2-5; D call uncertain. The length of the CDR3 is 12 residues. V was trimmed by 8 bases and J by 4 bases, leaving 11 bases between them. From germline, CDR1 is MRHNA and CDR2 SNTAGT. CDR3: CASVHNSETQYF. The CDR3 DNA reads as TGTGCCAGCGTTCACAATTCAGAGACCCAGTACTTC.

The chain links TRBV7-9 to TRBJ2-1; no clear D gene. The CDR3 length is 16 residues. Germline lookup yields CDR1 SEHNR and CDR2 FQNEAQ (reference sequence). Trimming shortened V by 5 bases and J by 0 bases, and 14 bases separated the two germline ends. CDR3 sequence (DNA): TGTGCCAGCAGCCCAGGTGATGCCAGCTCCTACAATGAGCAGTTCTTC. Protein: CASSPGDASSYNEQFF.

J is TRBJ1-1 and V is TRBV19, with D maybe TRBD1 (5 bases). Germline values: CDR1 LNHDA, CDR2 SQIVND (reference sequence). V was clipped by 4 bases and J by 0 bases, with 6 bases between them. The CDR3 extends over 13 amino acids. In DNA form, the CDR3 reads TGTGCCAGTAGTAGGACACTGAACACTGAAGCTTTCTTT. As protein: CASSRTLNTEAFF.